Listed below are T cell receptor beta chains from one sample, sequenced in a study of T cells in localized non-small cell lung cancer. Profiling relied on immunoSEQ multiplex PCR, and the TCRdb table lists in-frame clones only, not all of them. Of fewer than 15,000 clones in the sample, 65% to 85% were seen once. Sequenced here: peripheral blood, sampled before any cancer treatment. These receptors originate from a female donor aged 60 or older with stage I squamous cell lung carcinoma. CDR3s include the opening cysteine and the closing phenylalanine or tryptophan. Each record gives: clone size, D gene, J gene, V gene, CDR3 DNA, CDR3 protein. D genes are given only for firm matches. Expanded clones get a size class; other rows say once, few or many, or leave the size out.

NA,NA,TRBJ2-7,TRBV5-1,TGCGCCAGCAGCTTGGGGGGAGGCCTGTACGAGCAGTACTTC,CASSLGGGLYEQYF
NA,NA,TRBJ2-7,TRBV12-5,TGTGCTAGTGGTTACGACTTCGGCTACGAGCAGTACTTC,CASGYDFGYEQYF
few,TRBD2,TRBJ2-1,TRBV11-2,TGTGCCAGCAGCCCCCGGGCCGGGACTAGCGGATCGCAGTTCTTC,CASSPRAGTSGSQFF
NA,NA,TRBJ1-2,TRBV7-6,TGTGCCAGCAGCCCCCTCGACAGCCGCTATGGCTACACCTTC,CASSPLDSRYGYTF
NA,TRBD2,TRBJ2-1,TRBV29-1,TGCAGCGTTGAAGATCGAGGGCTAGCGGGAGAGCAGTTCTTC,CSVEDRGLAGEQFF
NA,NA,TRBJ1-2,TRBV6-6,TGTGCCAGCAGTTACTCCGGGACTGGGGACACCTTC,CASSYSGTGDTF
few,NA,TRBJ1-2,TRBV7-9,TGTGCCAGCAGCTTAGATGGGATAGGGCCGGAGGGCTACACCTTC,CASSLDGIGPEGYTF
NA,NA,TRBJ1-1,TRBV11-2,TGTGCCAGCAGCTTAGATGGTACAGGTGAAGCTTTCTTT,CASSLDGTGEAFF
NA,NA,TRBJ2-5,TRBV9,TGTGCCAGCAGCCGAGGGGTAGGGGAAGAGACCCAGTACTTC,CASSRGVGEETQYF
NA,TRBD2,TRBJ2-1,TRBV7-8,TGTGCCAGCAGCGGCGAGAGCGGGGGGACCTCTAGGTATGAGCAGTTCTTC,CASSGESGGTSRYEQFF
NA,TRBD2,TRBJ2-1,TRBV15,TGTGCCACCAGCAGAACGTGGGGGGGGAATGAGCAGTTCTTC,CATSRTWGGNEQFF
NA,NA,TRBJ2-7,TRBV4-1,TGCGCCAGCAGCCAAGGTCGTGCAAGTAGCGTCTACGAGCAGTACTTC,CASSQGRASSVYEQYF
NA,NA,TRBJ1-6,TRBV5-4,TGTGCCAGCAGCTTAGGCGGAAAGAGCTCCTATAATTCACCCCTCCACTTT,CASSLGGKSSYNSPLHF
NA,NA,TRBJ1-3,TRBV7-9,TGTGCCAGCAGCTTAGCGGAGGGGGGTCTTCACACCATATATTTT,CASSLAEGGLHTIYF
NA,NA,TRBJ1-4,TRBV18,TGTGCCAGCTCACCTTCGACAGCTGCAACTAATGAAAAACTGTTTTTT,CASSPSTAATNEKLFF
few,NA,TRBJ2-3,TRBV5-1,TGCGCCAGCAGCATAGGACAGACCCCTAGCACAGATACGCAGTATTTT,CASSIGQTPSTDTQYF
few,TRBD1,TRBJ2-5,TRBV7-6,TGTGCCAGCAGCTCACGGGACAGGGTTCAAGAGACCCAGTACTTC,CASSSRDRVQETQYF
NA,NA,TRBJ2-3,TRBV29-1,TGCAGCGTTGATGGTCGCGGGAGCACAGATACGCAGTATTTT,CSVDGRGSTDTQYF
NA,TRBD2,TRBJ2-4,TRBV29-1,TGCAGCGTTGTTGTGAATGCGGGGGGGCCGGGAGCAAACATTCAGTACTTC,CSVVVNAGGPGANIQYF
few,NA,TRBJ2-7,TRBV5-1,TGCGCCAGCAGCCCGCCCTCCAGCTCCTACGAGCAGTACTTC,CASSPPSSSYEQYF
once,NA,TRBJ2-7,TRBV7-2,TGTGCCAGCAGCTTAGAAGTTCCCGACTACGAGCAGTACTTC,CASSLEVPDYEQYF
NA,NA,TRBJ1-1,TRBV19,TGTGCCAGCCGTTGGGGGGGCACTGAAGCTTTCTTT,CASRWGGTEAFF
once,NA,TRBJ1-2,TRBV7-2,TGTGCCAGCACTTTGGGGTTTGATGGCTACACCTTC,CASTLGFDGYTF
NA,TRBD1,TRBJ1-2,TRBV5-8,TGTGCCAGCAGCTTGGGGGGGACAGGGCTGAGCAATGGCTACACCTTC,CASSLGGTGLSNGYTF
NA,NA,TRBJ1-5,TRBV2,TGTGCCAGCAGTGACGACGGGCCCCAGCATTTT,CASSDDGPQHF
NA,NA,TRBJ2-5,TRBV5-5,TGTGCCAGCAGCTTGATGGGGAAAGAGACCCAGTACTTC,CASSLMGKETQYF
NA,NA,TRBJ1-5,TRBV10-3,TGTGCCATCAGTCAAGGGAATCAGCCCCAGCATTTT,CAISQGNQPQHF
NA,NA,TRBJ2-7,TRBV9,TGTGCCAGCAGCGTAGCAGGGGACTACTCCTACGAGCAGTACTTC,CASSVAGDYSYEQYF
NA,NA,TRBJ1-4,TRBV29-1,TGCAGCGTCGCGGCGCAGGAGAGGGGAAAACTGTTTTTT,CSVAAQERGKLFF
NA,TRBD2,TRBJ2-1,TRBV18,TGTGCCAGCTCACCACCTTCGGGGGGGGCAGGGAATGAGCAGTTCTTC,CASSPPSGGAGNEQFF
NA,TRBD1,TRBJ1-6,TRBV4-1,TGCGCCAGCAGCCGCGGGACAGAGTATAATTCACCCCTCCACTTT,CASSRGTEYNSPLHF
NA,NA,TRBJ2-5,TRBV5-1,TGCGCCAGCAGCTTGGACCAAGAGACCCAGTACTTC,CASSLDQETQYF
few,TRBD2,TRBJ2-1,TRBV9,TGTGCCAGCAGCGGACTGACTAGCGGGGTTTACAATGAGCAGTTCTTC,CASSGLTSGVYNEQFF
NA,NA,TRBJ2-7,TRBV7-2,TGTGCCAGCAGCTTTAACACCCCGGGGAACGAGCAGTACTTC,CASSFNTPGNEQYF
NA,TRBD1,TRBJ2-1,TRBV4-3,TGCGCCAGCAGCCAAGGGGACAGGCTCATCAATGAGCAGTTCTTC,CASSQGDRLINEQFF
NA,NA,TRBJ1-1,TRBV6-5,TGTGCCAGCAGCGCCACCCGAGACATTTCCTCGGCTTTCTTT,CASSATRDISSAFF
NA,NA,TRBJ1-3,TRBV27,TGTGCCAGCAGTCTGTCAAGTTATGGAAACACCATATATTTT,CASSLSSYGNTIYF
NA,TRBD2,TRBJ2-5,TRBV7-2,TGTGCCAGCAGCTCGGAGCGGGGGACCGAGACCCAGTACTTC,CASSSERGTETQYF
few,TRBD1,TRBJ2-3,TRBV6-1,TGTGCCAGCAGCTCGACAGGGGTGGGCACAGATACGCAGTATTTT,CASSSTGVGTDTQYF
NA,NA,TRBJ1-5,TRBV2,TGTGCCAGCAGGGACGGACTTAGCAATCAGCCCCAGCATTTT,CASRDGLSNQPQHF
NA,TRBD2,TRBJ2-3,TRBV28,TGTGCCAGCAGTTCTACCGGACTAGCGGGGGGATCAGATACGCAGTATTTT,CASSSTGLAGGSDTQYF
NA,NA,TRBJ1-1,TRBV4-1,TGCGCCAGCAGCTCCATCCAGGAGAACACTGAAGCTTTCTTT,CASSSIQENTEAFF
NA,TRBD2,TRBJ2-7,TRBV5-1,TGCGCCAGCAGCTTGGCGCGGGGGAGCTCCTACGAGCAGTACTTC,CASSLARGSSYEQYF
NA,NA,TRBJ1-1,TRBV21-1,TGTGCCAGCAGTCAACTGACAGGGGGGAACACTGAAGCTTTCTTT,CASSQLTGGNTEAFF
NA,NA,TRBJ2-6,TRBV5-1,TGCGCCAGCAGCCTAACAGGGAGCTCTGGGGCCAACGTCCTGACTTTC,CASSLTGSSGANVLTF
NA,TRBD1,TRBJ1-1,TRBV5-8,TGTGCCAGCAGCGGCACCGGGACAGGAGAGACTGAAGCTTTCTTT,CASSGTGTGETEAFF
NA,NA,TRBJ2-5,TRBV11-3,TGTGCCAGCAGCTTAGAATTTCAAGAGACCCAGTACTTC,CASSLEFQETQYF
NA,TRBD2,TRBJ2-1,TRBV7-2,TGTGCCAGCAGCCTCCGGACTAGCGGGGGGGCCTTCGAGCAGTTCTTC,CASSLRTSGGAFEQFF
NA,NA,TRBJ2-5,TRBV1,TGCACCAGCAGTCCGAACGGCGCTTCCCAAGAGACCCAGTACTTC,CTSSPNGASQETQYF
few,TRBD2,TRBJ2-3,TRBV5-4,TGTGCCAGCAGCTTAAAGACTAGCGGCACAGATACGCAGTATTTT,CASSLKTSGTDTQYF
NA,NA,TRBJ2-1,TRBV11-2,TGTGTCAGCAGCTTAAGGGACTCCCTCCCCTATGAGCAGTTCTTC,CVSSLRDSLPYEQFF
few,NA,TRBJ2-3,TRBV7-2,TGTGCCAGCAGCTTACATGGGGCGATCACAGATACGCAGTATTTT,CASSLHGAITDTQYF
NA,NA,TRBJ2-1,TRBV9,TGTGCCAGCAGCTCCCGGGGACTGGTCTACAATGAGCAGTTCTTC,CASSSRGLVYNEQFF
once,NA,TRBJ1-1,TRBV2,TGTGCCAGCAGTGTGTATGAGGGGACTGAAGCTTTCTTT,CASSVYEGTEAFF
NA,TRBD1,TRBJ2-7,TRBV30,TGTGCCTGGAAAGGGACAGGGGACTACGAGCAGTACTTC,CAWKGTGDYEQYF
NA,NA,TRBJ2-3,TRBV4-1,TGCGCCAGCAGCCCGCGGGGCGGGGAAGATACGCAGTATTTT,CASSPRGGEDTQYF